This TCR beta chain was observed in a study of T cell clonality in common variable immunodeficiency. This clone was seen repeatedly, ten times or more. Its antigen is undetermined. The observed sequence ends 3 residues before the CDR3 terminus, with the missing tail filled in from the germline J gene. Germline CDR1 SQVTM, CDR2 ANQGSEA. This CDR3 spans 14 amino acids. The V gene lost 3 bases and the J gene lost 7 bases, with 16 bases spanning the gap. CVID and control samples used equivalent genomic DNA input. This table comes from immunoSEQ multiplex PCR, and its TCRdb copy is limited to in-frame clones, with some not included. This sample has around 60,000 clones and no singletons, with 1.7% in the ten largest. Study-wide findings and caveats: Compared with controls, CVID subjects had fewer shared TCRbeta clones. Compared with healthy controls, CVID subjects showed increased TCRbeta clonality, mostly in about a third. Common variable immunodeficiency TCR beta sequences reportedly had fewer deletions and N-nucleotide insertions.

This rearrangement joins TRBV29-1 to TRBJ2-1; D is perhaps TRBD2 (6 bases). This clonotype originated in a person between 18 and 75 years old in good health. The source material was peripheral blood mononuclear cells. Incomplete CDR3 DNA: TGCAGCGTTGAGGCGACTAGTGAATGGAATGAG. This sequence encodes CSVEATSEWNE. The whole CDR3 sequence is CSVEATSEWNEQFF.